This is a list of T cell receptor beta chains from one sample in a study of T cell responses to AZD1222 COVID-19 vaccine. The table came from immunoSEQ multiplex PCR; TCRdb's copy has only in-frame clones and leaves some out. The table has about 130,000 clones, 80% to 90% seen once; the top ten hold over 9%. The source was peripheral blood, collected 28 days after the second AZD1222 dose. The receptor set was obtained from an adult who received the AZD1222 COVID-19 vaccine. Both conserved end residues are part of each CDR3. Expanded clones are given a class, and other clones once, few, many or no size at all.

V | size | CDR3
TRBV4-1 | NA | CASSQGALREGPRESGELFF
TRBV24-1 | NA | CATSEGSGRDKDEQFF
TRBV30 | NA | CAWRSGSVQETQYF
TRBV30 | NA | CAWTGFSYEQYF
TRBV7-2 | NA | CASSLDDRIYNEQFF
TRBV11-2 | NA | CASSLRQSGANVLTF
TRBV10-2 | few | CASSDFGETEKLFF
TRBV6-2/TRBV6-3 | NA | CASSYSISVAKNIQYF
TRBV6-5 | NA | CASSQVNYGYTF
TRBV2 | once | CASCSEGNQPQHF
TRBV2 | few | CASSYDRDQPQHF
TRBV5-1 | NA | CASSLEPREGGYTF
TRBV29-1 | NA | CSARGGASGNTIYF
TRBV4-2 | NA | CASSQAIDDRAGNTIYF
TRBV30 | NA | CAWSVGALGETQYF
TRBV7-9 | NA | CASSLAPAGSGELFF
TRBV15 | NA | CATSRSSGQPYGYTF
TRBV5-1 | NA | CASSVGSREKLFF
TRBV6-2/TRBV6-3 | NA | CASSPGVTPNQPQHF
TRBV5-1 | NA | CASSPTGRQGNTGELFF
TRBV6-2/TRBV6-3 | NA | CASSLSLLRGEQYF
TRBV5-4 | once | CASSLAAARTDTQYF
TRBV2 | NA | CASSDTPGGGKSNYGYTF
TRBV4-2 | NA | CASSQVSGQGANEQFF
TRBV7-6 | NA | CASSIPGRRSSGSENEQFF
TRBV7-9 | NA | CASSSGVRLFDYGYTF
TRBV13 | NA | CASSLGRGAEAFF
TRBV19 | NA | CASSIGGSSYNSPLHF
TRBV20-1 | NA | CSVRGPRAQYF
TRBV5-1 | NA | CASSLLGGEKLFF
TRBV19 | once | CASSMVQGQGEKLFF
TRBV11-2 | NA | CASSLVPGVNQPQHF
TRBV12-3/TRBV12-4 | NA | CASSFGNTIYF
TRBV7-9 | NA | CASSLQGVGYTF
TRBV7-2 | NA | CASSHSYGPYEQYF